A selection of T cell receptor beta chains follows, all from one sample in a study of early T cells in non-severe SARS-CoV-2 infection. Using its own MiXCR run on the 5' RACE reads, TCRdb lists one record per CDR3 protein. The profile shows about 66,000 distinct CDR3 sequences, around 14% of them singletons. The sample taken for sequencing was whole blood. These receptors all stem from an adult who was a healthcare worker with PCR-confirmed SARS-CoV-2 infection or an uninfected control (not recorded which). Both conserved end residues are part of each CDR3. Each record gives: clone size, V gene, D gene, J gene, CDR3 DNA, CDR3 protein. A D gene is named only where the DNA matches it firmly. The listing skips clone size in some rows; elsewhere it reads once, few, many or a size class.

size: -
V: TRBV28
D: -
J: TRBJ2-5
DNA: TGTACCAGCAGTTTTGGGAAGCCTAGGGGAGAGACCCAGTACTTC
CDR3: CTSSFGKPRGETQYF

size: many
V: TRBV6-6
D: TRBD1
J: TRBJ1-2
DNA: TGTGCCAGCAGTTACCGTACAGGGGGAGATGGCTACACCTTC
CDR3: CASSYRTGGDGYTF

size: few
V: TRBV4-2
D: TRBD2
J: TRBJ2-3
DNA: TGTGCCAGCAGCCAAGGTAAAAGGGGACTAGCGTCAAGCACAGATACGCAGTATTTT
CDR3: CASSQGKRGLASSTDTQYF

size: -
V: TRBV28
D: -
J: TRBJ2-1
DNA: TGTGCCAGCGGGGAGGACGGTCCCCCGCCTGAGCAGTTCTTC
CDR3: CASGEDGPPPEQFF

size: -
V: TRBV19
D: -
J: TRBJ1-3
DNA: TGTGCCAGACCCGCGACCCGCTCTGGAAACACCATATATTTT
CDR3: CARPATRSGNTIYF

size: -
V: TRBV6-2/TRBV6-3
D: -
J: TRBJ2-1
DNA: TGTGCCAGCAGTGACCGCACCGTTGGTAACTACAATGAGCAGTTCTTC
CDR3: CASSDRTVGNYNEQFF

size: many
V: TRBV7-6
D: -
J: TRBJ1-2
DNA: TGTGCCAGCAGCTTCGGAGGGGCAGGGGGCTACACCTTC
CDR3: CASSFGGAGGYTF

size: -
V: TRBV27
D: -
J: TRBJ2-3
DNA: TGTGCCAGCAGTTTCCTCACAGATACGCAGTATTTT
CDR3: CASSFLTDTQYF

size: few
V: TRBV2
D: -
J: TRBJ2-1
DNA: TGTGCCAGCAGGAGGTTAGAAAATGAGCAGTTCTTC
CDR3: CASRRLENEQFF

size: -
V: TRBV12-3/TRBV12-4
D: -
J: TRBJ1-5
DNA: TGTGCCAGCAGAGGTTCGTCGGGGGGCAATCAGCCCCAGCATTTT
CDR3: CASRGSSGGNQPQHF

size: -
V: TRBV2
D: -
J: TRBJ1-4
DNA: TGTGCCAGCGGGGGCCAACAGCAAACTAATGAAAAACTGTTTTTT
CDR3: CASGGQQQTNEKLFF

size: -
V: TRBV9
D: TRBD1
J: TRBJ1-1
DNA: TGTGCCAGCAGCTTCTCACAGGGGCAGAACACTGAAGCTTTCTTT
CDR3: CASSFSQGQNTEAFF

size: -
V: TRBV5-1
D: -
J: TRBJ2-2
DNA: TGCGCCAGCAGCAGCGGGAACACCGGGGAGCTGTTTTTT
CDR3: CASSSGNTGELFF

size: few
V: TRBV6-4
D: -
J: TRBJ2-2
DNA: TGTGCCAGCAGTGACTTGAAGACCGGGGAGCTGTTTTTT
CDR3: CASSDLKTGELFF

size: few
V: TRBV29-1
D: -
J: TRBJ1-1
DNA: TGCAGCGGCAGGATCACCGAAGCTTTCTTT
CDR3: CSGRITEAFF

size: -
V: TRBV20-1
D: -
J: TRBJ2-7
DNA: TGCAGTGCTAGGTCCCCCGCAGGCGGTTCCTACGAGCAGTACTTC
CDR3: CSARSPAGGSYEQYF

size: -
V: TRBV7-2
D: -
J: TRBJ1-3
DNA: TGTGCCAGCAGCCTTATGGGTACCACCTCTGGAAACACCATATATTTT
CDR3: CASSLMGTTSGNTIYF

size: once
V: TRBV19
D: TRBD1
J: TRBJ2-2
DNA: TGTGCCAGTAGTCTTACAGGGGGCGCAAGGACCGGGGAGCTGTTTTTT
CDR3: CASSLTGGARTGELFF

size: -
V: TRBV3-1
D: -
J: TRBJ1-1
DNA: TGTGCCAGCAGCCCCCTTAAGACATCTGACACTGAAGCTTTCTTT
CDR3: CASSPLKTSDTEAFF

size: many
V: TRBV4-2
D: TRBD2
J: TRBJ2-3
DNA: TGTGCCAGCAGCCAGGAACGACTAGCGGGAGCGTATACGCAGTATTTT
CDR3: CASSQERLAGAYTQYF

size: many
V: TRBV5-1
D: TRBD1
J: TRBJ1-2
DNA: TGCGCCAGCAGCCCCAGGACAGGGGACGGGGTCTATGGCTACACCTTC
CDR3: CASSPRTGDGVYGYTF

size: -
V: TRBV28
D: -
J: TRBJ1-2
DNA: TGTGCCAGCACTCTAGGGAATTCGTATGGCTACACCTTC
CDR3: CASTLGNSYGYTF

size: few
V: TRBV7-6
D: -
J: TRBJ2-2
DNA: TGTGCCAGCAGCTTAGTCGCCAGGGGCCCAGCAATCGCGAACACCGGGGAGCTGTTTTTT
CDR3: CASSLVARGPAIANTGELFF

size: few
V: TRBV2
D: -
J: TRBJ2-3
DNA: TGTGCCAGCACCGCTGACACAGATACGCAGTATTTT
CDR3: CASTADTDTQYF

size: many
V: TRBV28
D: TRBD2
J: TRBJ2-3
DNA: TGTGCCAGCAGTTTAATCGGGGGGGCAGATACGCAGTATTTT
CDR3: CASSLIGGADTQYF

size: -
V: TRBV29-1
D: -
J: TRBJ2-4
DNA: TGCAGCGTTGAACCCGTAGCCAAAAACATTCAGTACTTC
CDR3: CSVEPVAKNIQYF

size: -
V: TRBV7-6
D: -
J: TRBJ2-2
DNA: TGTGCCAGCAGCCGGGACTCAGCCACCGGGGAGCTGTTTTTT
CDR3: CASSRDSATGELFF

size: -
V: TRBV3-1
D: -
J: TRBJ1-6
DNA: TGTGCCAGCAGCCAAGCTGTGTTTAATTCACCCCTCCACTTT
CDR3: CASSQAVFNSPLHF

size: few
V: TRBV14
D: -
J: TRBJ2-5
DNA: TGTGCCAGCAGCCAAGATGGGGGGGAGACCCAGTACTTC
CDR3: CASSQDGGETQYF

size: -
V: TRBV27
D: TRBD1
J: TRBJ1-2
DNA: TGTGCCAGCAGTACTAACAGGGGGCTGAGCGGCTACACCTTC
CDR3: CASSTNRGLSGYTF

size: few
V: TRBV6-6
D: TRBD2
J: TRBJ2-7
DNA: TGTGCCAGCAGGGATTTCCGGGACTACTCCTACGAGCAGTACTTC
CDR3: CASRDFRDYSYEQYF